Reported below is one T cell receptor (beta chain). This clone was observed a few times. What this receptor recognizes is not known. One base away there is no much larger clone; base qualities are not given. V was cut back by 7 bases and J by 7 bases, leaving a gap of 16 bases between them. The CDR3 holds 13 amino acids from the cysteine to the phenylalanine. The read is trimmed to its CDR3 DNA, 39 bases read in frame from base 1. The germline V gene provides CDR1 MDHEN and CDR2 SYDVKM. This entry comes from a study of T cell responses to AZD1222 COVID-19 vaccine (dated by TCRdb to 2020 to 2022). About the study as a whole: Because spike-specific TCR depth and breadth did not differ between the two schedules, AZD1222 recipients who got a second dose at roughly 4 weeks were pooled with those who got a second dose at roughly 12 weeks. Trial participants were enrolled by age into 18-55, 56-69 and 70-plus year subgroups, with roughly 160, 29 and 62 TCR-sequenced participants respectively. TCR sequencing covered over 230 trial participants: 207 given two doses of AZD1222 and 26 given two doses of MenACWY control vaccine.

The CDR3 regions of human TCRbeta chains were analyzed by immunosequencing. Under the source paper's analysis protocol: TCRs in the repertoires were compared against a reference library of SARS-CoV-2-specific TCRs that had been generated with the MIRA antigen-specificity platform. Breadth was defined as the fraction of unique TCRs that were SARS-CoV-2-associated. Depth was defined as the fraction of total T cells that were SARS-CoV-2-associated. Each spike-specific TCR was assigned to its reactive spike region and to a CD4 or CD8 class using the MIRA data. Log10-transformed breadth and depth values were compared by one-way ANOVA with Sidak's multiple comparisons tests. TCRdb re-hosts the immuneACCESS table, in-frame sequences only. Its copies lack some clones; in the studies checked, an unresolved V gene accounts for under half of them, and the cause for the rest is not known. V, J and clone size are taken as reported in that table, and D and trimming were inferred from the DNA itself. The sample table shows tens of thousands of clones, and 84% are seen once. Of the sample, around 20% falls within the top ten clones.

Study-wide findings and limitations: In the small 56-69-year group, the increase in depth fell short of significance, most likely because of low power. Reportedly, close to half of the unique spike-specific TCRs recognized epitopes lying outside the regions that are mutated in the B.1.351 and B.1.1.7 variants. The vaccine-associated CD4 TCRs covered the entire spike protein, and the dominant responses fell in regions 160-218 and 743-854. Participants were mostly white British, with more females than males. The authors suggested clonal diversity may have been underestimated. Spike-specific TCR breadth and depth rose significantly after two AZD1222 doses compared with day 0 and with MenACWY recipients. Conclusions about previously exposed vaccinees are limited because only six or seven AZD1222 recipients were SARS-CoV-2 seropositive at baseline. Because no samples from the day 14 peak response were available, repertoires could be characterized only after the peak T cell response.

The time point tag for this specimen amounts to: baseline before first vaccination. Vaccinee samples were obtained from the UK trials COV001 and COV002, which included a single-blind randomized controlled phase 2/3 trial of AZD1222 (ChAdOx1 nCoV-19) in healthy adults. Trial participant PBMC samples were collected at day 0 and day 28 after the second dose for TCRbeta chain sequencing. The chain was built from TRBV28 and TRBJ1-2; matching of 6 bases hints at TRBD1 as the D gene. The material was peripheral blood, obtained on day 0 of AZD1222 vaccination. This TCR came from an adult in good health. The sequence in DNA is TGTGCCAGCACCGCATTCTTCAGGGGTGGCTACACCTTC. This translates into CASTAFFRGGYTF.